Here is one T cell receptor beta chain with its context. Germline values: CDR1 MDHEN, CDR2 SYDVKM. The CDR3 totals 15 residues. V was pared by 2 bases and J by 7 bases, with 11 bases of the junction left unmatched. PCR was performed using 60 Vbeta and 13 Jbeta primers. Sequencing was performed with immunoSEQ multiplex PCR; in TCRdb, only in-frame clones are kept and a portion is missing. Here the sample spans about 130,000 clones, roughly 83% being singletons. This sample was included in a study of cytomegalovirus exposure and HLA in healthy donors. This clonotype was obtained from a girl aged 2-10 years in good health and CMV-seronegative. The sequencing input was PBMCs. The chain employs TRBV28 and TRBJ2-7; 7 positions agree with TRBD1. The CDR3 DNA is TGTGCCAGCAGTTTAACCTACAGGGGCTTAGGGGAGCAGTACTTC. It encodes CASSLTYRGLGEQYF.